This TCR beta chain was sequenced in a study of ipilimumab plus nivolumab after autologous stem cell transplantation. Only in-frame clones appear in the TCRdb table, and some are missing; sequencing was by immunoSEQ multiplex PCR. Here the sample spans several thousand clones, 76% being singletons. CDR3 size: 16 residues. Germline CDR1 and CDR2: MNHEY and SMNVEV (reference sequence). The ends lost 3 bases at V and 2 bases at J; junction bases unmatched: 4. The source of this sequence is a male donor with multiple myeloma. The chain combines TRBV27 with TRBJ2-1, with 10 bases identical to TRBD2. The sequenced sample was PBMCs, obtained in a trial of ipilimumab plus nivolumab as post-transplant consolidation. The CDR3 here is CASSFIAGGPYNEQFF. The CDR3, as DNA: TGTGCCAGCAGTTTTATAGCGGGGGGTCCCTACAATGAGCAGTTCTTC.